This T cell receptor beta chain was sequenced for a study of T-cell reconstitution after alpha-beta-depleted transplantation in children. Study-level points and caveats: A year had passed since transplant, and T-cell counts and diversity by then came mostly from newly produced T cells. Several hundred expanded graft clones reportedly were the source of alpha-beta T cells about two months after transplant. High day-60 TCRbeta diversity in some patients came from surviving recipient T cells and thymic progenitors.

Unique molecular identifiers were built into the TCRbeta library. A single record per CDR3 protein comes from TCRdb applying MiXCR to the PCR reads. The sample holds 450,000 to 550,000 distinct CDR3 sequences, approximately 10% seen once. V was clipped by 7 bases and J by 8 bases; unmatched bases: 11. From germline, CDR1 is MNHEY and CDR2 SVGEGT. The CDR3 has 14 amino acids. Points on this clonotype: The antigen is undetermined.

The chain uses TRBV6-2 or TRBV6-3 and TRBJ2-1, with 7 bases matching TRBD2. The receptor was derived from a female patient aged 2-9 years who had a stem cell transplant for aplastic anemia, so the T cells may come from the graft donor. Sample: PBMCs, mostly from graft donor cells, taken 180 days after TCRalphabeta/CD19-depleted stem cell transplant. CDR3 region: CASIQTEAGDEQFF. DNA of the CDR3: TGTGCCAGCATCCAAACGGAGGCGGGGGATGAGCAGTTCTTC.